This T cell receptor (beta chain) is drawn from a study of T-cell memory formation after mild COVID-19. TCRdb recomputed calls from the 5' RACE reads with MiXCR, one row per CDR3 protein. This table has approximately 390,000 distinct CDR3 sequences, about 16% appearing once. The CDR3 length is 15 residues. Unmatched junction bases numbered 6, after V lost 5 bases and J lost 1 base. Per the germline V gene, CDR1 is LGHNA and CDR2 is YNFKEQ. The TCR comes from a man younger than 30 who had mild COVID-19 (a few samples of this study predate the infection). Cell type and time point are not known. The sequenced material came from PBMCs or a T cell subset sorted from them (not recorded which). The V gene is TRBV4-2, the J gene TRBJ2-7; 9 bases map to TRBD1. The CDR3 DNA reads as TGTGCCAGCAGCACGGGACAGGGAGCTTCCTACGAGCAGTACTTC. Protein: CASSTGQGASYEQYF.